Included here is one TCR beta chain sequence, with context. The antigen is unknown. This sample was included in a study of shared clonotypes between healthy human individuals. Overall study context: Three plates each covered CD4 naive and memory; CD8 naive two, CD8 memory one. Overall study results and limits: The generation probabilities recorded for non-shared clonotypes fell below those of clonotypes shared by all four donors. Owing to a small donor count, the genetic and exposure-history diversity represented was limited. The study found about 5% of naive CD4 clonotypes shared across a handful of donors.

Assay: immunoSEQ multiplex PCR; the TCRdb copy retains only in-frame clones and omits some. The sample holds approximately 1,500,000 clones; 98% are singletons and the top ten take roughly 0.42%. CDR3 length equals 14 residues. V was pared by 7 bases and J by 3 bases, with 13 bases between. In germline, CDR1 is SNHLY, CDR2 FYNNEI. The chain combines TRBV2 with TRBJ2-1; D unresolved. This TCR was sampled from a man aged 25 to 45 in good health. The sample consisted of naive CD4+ T cells sorted from blood. As for subset: CD45RA+ positively selected. The CDR3 protein is CASKGTTLYNEQFF. The CDR3 DNA is TGTGCCAGCAAGGGAACTACACTCTACAATGAGCAGTTCTTC.